The 9 T cell receptor beta chains below come from one sample, sequenced in a study of human T cells and chemical hapten exposure (TCRdb year 2021). The sample's treatment or condition label, in plain terms: therapeutic diphenylcyclopropenone sensitization with weekly scalp DPC. During library preparation, unique molecular identifiers were attached to individual cDNA molecules so that TCRs could be counted quantitatively and reproducibly. TCRdb ran its own pipeline on the public reads, namely fastp trimming at Q25 and MiXCR clone calling, and kept in-frame beta chains. Identical CDR3 proteins give one entry, which carries the most common genes and DNA. The sample table contains 2,000 to 3,000 distinct CDR3 sequences; only one count was recorded for 40% to 50% of them. About 9.5% of the sample is held by the ten biggest clonotypes. The sample consisted of whole blood, taken before DPC sensitization or 2, 6, or about 24 weeks after (not recorded which). Every receptor here comes from an adult with alopecia areata. Some clones in this sample may be carry-over from other donors' samples. This table probably holds off-target reads from a library built for another chain.

This clonotype was counted only a few times. The genes are TRBV18 and TRBJ2-4; the match to TRBD1 covers 8 bases. The V and J ends lost 2 bases and 8 bases, in that order; junction bases with no gene match: 2. CDR3 length: 13 amino acids. Germline CDR1 is KGHSH and CDR2 is LQKENI. CDR3 in amino acids: CASSPGQGYIQYF. CDR3 nucleotides: TGTGCCAGCTCACCAGGACAGGGTTACATTCAGTACTTC.

In this sample, this clonotype turned up a few times. The chain couples TRBV11-2 to TRBJ2-1, with 8 bases aligning to TRBD2. The V gene end was trimmed by 1 base and the J gene end by 3 bases; junction bases not matched to a gene: 5. Looked up from germline, CDR1 is SGHAT and CDR2 is FQNNGV. The CDR3 runs to 16 residues. In DNA form, the CDR3 reads TGTGCCAGCAGCTTAGGCCGGACTAGCAACTACAATGAGCAGTTCTTC. Encoded protein: CASSLGRTSNYNEQFF.

CDR3 sequence: CASSAGTSEQYF. In DNA, the CDR3 is TGTGCCAGCAGTGCCGGGACTTCCGAGCAGTACTTC. The gene calls are TRBV7-6 and TRBJ2-7, with a weak D call TRBD2 (6 bases). CDR3 length: 12 residues. The V gene lost 6 bases and the J gene lost 6 bases, with 12 bases spanning the gap. CDR1 SGHVS and CDR2 FNYEAQ come from the germline V gene.

The chain recombines TRBV11-3 with TRBJ2-5, with 9 positions matching TRBD1. The ends lost 1 base at V and 4 bases at J; junction bases unmatched: 4. Germline CDR1 and CDR2: SGHNT and YENEEA. The CDR3 runs to 15 residues. The CDR3 bases are TGTGCCAGCAGCTTAGGACAGGGGGATGGAGAGACCCAGTACTTC. Encoded protein: CASSLGQGDGETQYF. Combining the CDR3 with reference TRBV11-3 and TRBJ2-5 gives the whole variable domain EAGVVQSPRYKIIEKKQPVAFWCNPISGHNTLYWYLQNLGQGPELLIRYENEEAVDDSQLPKDRFSAERLKGVDSTLKIQPAELGDSAVYLCASSLGQGDGETQYFGPGTRLLVL.

This clonotype has just one count. V is TRBV30 and J is TRBJ2-1, with TRBD2 as a possible D gene (5 bases). CDR1 and CDR2 from the germline V gene are GTSNPN and SVGIG (reference sequence). The CDR3 length is 11 residues. Trimming took 3 bases from V and 5 from J, leaving 5 bases between them. The CDR3 nucleotides are TGTGCCTGGAGGCGGGACAATGAGCAGTTCTTC. Translated, it gives CAWRRDNEQFF. The complete variable domain, with remaining parts taken from reference TRBV30 and TRBJ2-1, reads SQTIHQWPATLVQPVGSPLSLECTVEGTSNPNLYWYRQAAGRGLQLLFYSVGIGQISSEVPQNLSASRPQDRQFILSSKKLLLSDSGFYLCAWRRDNEQFFGPGTRLTVL.

The table lists this clonotype with a few counts. The chain carries TRBV7-6 and TRBJ2-2, with D possibly being TRBD1 (7 bases). V lost 8 bases to trimming and J lost 1 base, with 11 bases between them. Germline V gene data show CDR1 as SGHVS and CDR2 as FNYEAQ. The CDR3 sequence is 14 residues long. The CDR3 bases are TGTGCCAGCGGGCGGGACAGGAACACCGGGGAGCTGTTTTTT. This sequence encodes CASGRDRNTGELFF. The full variable domain, with the rest looked up from reference TRBV7-6 and TRBJ2-2, is GAGVSQSPRYKVTKRGQDVALRCDPISGHVSLYWYRQALGQGPEFLTYFNYEAQQDKSGLPNDRFSAERPEGSISTLTIQRTEQRDSAMYRCASGRDRNTGELFFGEGSRLTVL.

This rearrangement joins TRBV2 to TRBJ2-3; no clear D gene. This CDR3 has 11 amino acids. The V gene's germline CDR1 is SNHLY and CDR2 FYNNEI. V was cut by 5 bases and J by 2 bases, with 2 bases left in between. The CDR3 region is CASSYTDTQYF. The CDR3, as DNA: TGTGCCAGCAGTTACACAGATACGCAGTATTTT.

Only a few counts were recorded for this clonotype. The chain joins TRBV12-3 or TRBV12-4 to TRBJ2-5; D unclear. The V and J ends lost 3 bases and 1 base respectively, with 9 bases between them. This CDR3 is built from 14 residues. CDR3 nucleotide sequence: TGTGCCAGCAGTTTTAACAGATTCCAAGAGACCCAGTACTTC. It encodes CASSFNRFQETQYF.

The chain uses TRBV12-5 and TRBJ2-7, with D perhaps matching TRBD2 (5 bases). Deletions cut 5 bases from V and 4 bases from J, with 12 bases between. Looked up from germline, CDR1 is LGHNT and CDR2 is FRNRAP. There are 13 residues in the CDR3. CDR3 sequence reads: CASGVDGVYEQYV. The CDR3 nucleotides are TGTGCTAGTGGTGTGGACGGGGTTTACGAGCAGTACGTC.